These 29 T cell receptor beta chains share one sample of origin, sequenced in a study of blood T cell repertoires in COVID-19. The assay was immunoSEQ multiplex PCR, and TCRdb's table has in-frame clones only and misses some. The table records some 320,000 clones, about 82% of them present only once. Sequences were obtained from peripheral blood. These receptors all stem from a human donor in a cohort sampled during active COVID-19.

The chain links TRBV2 to TRBJ1-1, with D possibly being TRBD1 (6 bases). Germline values: CDR1 SNHLY, CDR2 FYNNEI. The germline V and J ends were trimmed by 6 bases and 1 base, with 12 bases remaining between them. CDR3 length equals 14 residues. The DNA for the CDR3 is TGTGCCAGCAGCGAACAGGGCGGGAACACTGAAGCTTTCTTT. It encodes CASSEQGGNTEAFF.

CDR3 nucleotide sequence: TGTGCCAGCTCACCACCGGGGGGGCGGGAAGACACCTTC. It specifies CASSPPGGREDTF. The chain combines TRBV18 with TRBJ1-2; tentative D call: TRBD1 (6 bases). CDR1 is KGHSH, CDR2 LQKENI, per germline. Trimming left V 0 bases short and J 12 bases short, with 14 bases between. There are 13 residues in the CDR3.

The chain is built from TRBV30 and TRBJ2-3; D is perhaps TRBD2 (6 bases). Deletions cut 0 bases from V and 3 bases from J, with 10 bases between. There are 14 residues in the CDR3. Germline loops: CDR1 GTSNPN, CDR2 SVGIG (reference sequence). CDR3 residues: CAWSVTSLTDTQYF. CDR3 in DNA: TGTGCCTGGAGTGTGACTAGTTTAACAGATACGCAGTATTTT.

This chain uses TRBV12-3 or TRBV12-4 with TRBJ1-6; TRBD1 is a possible D gene (6 bases). The CDR3 length is 12 residues. The V and J ends lost 6 bases and 7 bases respectively, with 7 bases between them. CDR3: CASRDRNSPLHF. The DNA for the CDR3 is TGTGCCAGCAGGGACAGAAATTCACCCCTCCACTTT.

V usage is TRBV12-3 or TRBV12-4 and J usage is TRBJ1-1; D is unresolved. Trimming cost V 6 bases and J 2 bases, with 10 bases left between them. This CDR3 is built from 13 residues. The CDR3 DNA sequence: TGTGCCAGCAGCCCTCTAGGAAACACTGAAGCTTTCTTT. Translated: CASSPLGNTEAFF.

This chain joins TRBV4-1 and TRBJ1-1; the match to TRBD1 covers 9 bases. The junction had 21 bases not matched to a gene; V was cut back by 7 bases and J by 6 bases. CDR3 length: 18 amino acids. Germline V gene sequence: CDR1 MGHRA, CDR2 YSYEKL. CDR3 sequence: CASNTPRTGDGAKSEAFF. The CDR3 DNA follows: TGCGCCAGCAACACCCCCCGGACAGGGGATGGGGCAAAGTCTGAAGCTTTCTTT.

The sample holds a few counts of this clone. The chain uses TRBV7-9 and TRBJ1-1; D ambiguous. The CDR3 spans 13 residues. Trimming shortened V by 0 bases and J by 7 bases, and 9 bases separated the two germline ends. Germline V gene lookup returns CDR1 SEHNR and CDR2 FQNEAQ (reference sequence). CDR3 amino acids: CASSLAGRGEAFF. The DNA for the CDR3 is TGTGCCAGCAGCTTAGCCGGGCGGGGTGAAGCTTTCTTT.

The chain combines TRBV7-9 with TRBJ1-3; D gene uncertain. Looked up from germline, CDR1 is SEHNR and CDR2 is FQNEAQ (reference sequence). The CDR3 has 17 residues. The V end lost 2 bases, the J end lost 5 bases, and 19 bases lay between the germline ends. The CDR3 loop is CASSLILLSGYRNTIYF. The CDR3 DNA sequence: TGTGCCAGCAGCTTAATCCTCCTCTCAGGCTATAGAAACACCATATATTTT.

This chain uses TRBV19 with TRBJ1-4; 7 bases agree with TRBD1. Trimming removed 7 bases from V and 8 bases from J; junction bases left unmatched: 19. Germline CDR1 LNHDA, CDR2 SQIVND (reference sequence). The CDR3 runs to 17 residues. CDR3: CASTLRRQGLLSEKLFF. CDR3 sequence (DNA): TGTGCCAGTACCCTTCGGAGACAGGGATTGTTGTCCGAAAAACTGTTTTTT.

Regarding this clone: Other DNA variants within this sample encode the same CDR3. CDR3 coding DNA: TGTGCCAGTAGTATAGACCCGGGCTCCTATAATTCACCCCTCCACTTT. Translated, it gives CASSIDPGSYNSPLHF. This rearrangement joins TRBV19 to TRBJ1-6, with D uncertain. V was trimmed by 0 bases and J by 0 bases, leaving 6 bases between them. Germline V gene sequence: CDR1 LNHDA, CDR2 SQIVND (reference sequence). The CDR3 totals 16 residues.

About this clone itself: Other DNA sequences from this sample encode an identical CDR3 as well. The chain recombines TRBV3-1 (or the pseudogene TRBV3-2) with TRBJ1-1; D gene uncertain. The CDR3 spans 12 residues. With 3 bases removed from V and 5 bases from J, the gap between germline ends came to 7 bases. Germline lookup yields CDR1 LGHDT and CDR2 YNNKEL (reference sequence). The CDR3 here is CASSQRETEAFF. The CDR3 DNA reads TGTGCCAGCAGCCAGAGGGAGACTGAAGCTTTCTTT.

The rearrangement joins TRBV30 to TRBJ2-5; 7 nucleotides agree with TRBD2. This CDR3 spans 13 amino acids. V lost 1 base to trimming and J lost 3 bases; unmatched junction nucleotides: 2. Germline CDR1 is GTSNPN and CDR2 is SVGIG (reference sequence). CDR3 protein: CAWSAGTKETQYF. CDR3 DNA: TGTGCCTGGAGTGCCGGGACTAAAGAGACCCAGTACTTC.

The chain combines TRBV5-6 with TRBJ2-6, with 10 bases identical to TRBD1. CDR1 is SGHDT and CDR2 is YYEEEE in the germline V gene. The CDR3 has 13 amino acids. After removal of 4 bases from V and 10 bases from J, the junction contained 2 bases not matched to a gene. The CDR3 here is CASSPDRGNVLTF. CDR3 coding DNA: TGTGCCAGCAGCCCGGACAGGGGGAACGTCCTGACTTTC.

The chain combines TRBV15 with TRBJ2-4; TRBD1 is a possible D gene (5 bases). Trimming cost V 3 bases and J 0 bases, with 9 bases left between them. Germline CDR1 is LNHNV and CDR2 is YYDKDF (reference sequence). The CDR3 loop spans 15 amino acids. The CDR3 is CATSRAGIAKNIQYF. For the CDR3, the DNA is TGTGCCACCAGCAGGGCAGGGATAGCCAAAAACATTCAGTACTTC.

This chain connects TRBV12-3 or TRBV12-4 to TRBJ1-3; D uncertain. CDR3 length equals 13 residues. V shed 8 bases and J shed 0 bases, with 8 bases lying between them. The DNA for the CDR3 is TGTGCCAGCGGTGACTCCTCTGGAAACACCATATATTTT. Its protein is CASGDSSGNTIYF.

A single count supports this clone. The chain links TRBV3-1 (or the pseudogene TRBV3-2) to TRBJ2-3, with TRBD2 matching 11 bases. Germline CDR1 LGHDT, CDR2 YNNKEL (reference sequence). This CDR3 is built from 15 residues. Trimming cost V 5 bases and J 3 bases; bases outside gene matches: 4. The CDR3 DNA follows: TGTGCCAGCAGCTTAGCGGGGGGGCTGACAGATACGCAGTATTTT. This encodes CASSLAGGLTDTQYF.

The chain couples TRBV5-6 to TRBJ2-7; 7 bases match TRBD1. The junction had 7 bases not matched to a gene; V was cut back by 2 bases and J by 5 bases. Per the germline V gene, CDR1 is SGHDT and CDR2 is YYEEEE. The length of the CDR3 is 14 residues. This CDR3 is CASSFPPGQDEQYF. The CDR3 nucleotides are TGTGCCAGCAGCTTTCCCCCTGGACAGGACGAGCAGTACTTC.

The CDR3 is CASERDTGSGEQYF. The CDR3 nucleotides are TGTGCCAGCGAACGGGACACCGGCTCGGGGGAGCAGTACTTC. This sequence joins TRBV7-9 and TRBJ2-7; weak D call: TRBD1 (6 bases). The CDR3 has 14 amino acids. Germline CDR1 is SEHNR and CDR2 is FQNEAQ (reference sequence). The ends were cut back, 8 bases at V and 7 bases at J, with 21 bases in the middle.

The gene calls are TRBV15 and TRBJ1-5; D unclear. V was pared by 8 bases and J by 4 bases, with 12 bases between. The CDR3 is 13 amino acids. The germline V gene has CDR1 LNHNV and CDR2 YYDKDF (reference sequence). CDR3 region: CATSEGENQPQHF. For the CDR3, the DNA is TGTGCCACCTCCGAGGGTGAAAATCAGCCCCAGCATTTT.

This chain uses TRBV11-2 with TRBJ2-1; perhaps TRBD2 as D (6 bases). The germline V gene encodes CDR1 SGHAT and CDR2 FQNNGV. The CDR3 loop spans 15 amino acids. V shed 7 bases and J shed 3 bases, with 16 bases lying between them. As DNA, the CDR3 is TGTGCCAGCAACCTTCCGGGACTCCACTACAATGAGCAGTTCTTC. Translation gives CASNLPGLHYNEQFF.

The chain has TRBV10-3 and TRBJ2-2, with TRBD1 matching over 7 bases. The CDR3 has 14 residues. Trimming at V came to 7 bases and at J to 6 bases, leaving 8 bases not matched to a gene. Per germline, CDR1 ENHRY and CDR2 SYGVKD. The CDR3 region has the DNA TGTGCCATCAAAGGGACAGTGGAGGCCGGGGAGCTGTTTTTT. As protein: CAIKGTVEAGELFF.

The rearrangement joins TRBV3-1 (or the pseudogene TRBV3-2) to TRBJ2-3; 12 bases map to TRBD1. V was clipped by 3 bases and J by 8 bases; unmatched bases: 3. The CDR3 extends over 14 amino acids. The germline CDR1 and CDR2 sequences are LGHDT and YNNKEL (reference sequence). This CDR3 is CASSHRDRGLTQYF. In DNA, the CDR3 is TGTGCCAGCAGCCACCGGGACAGGGGGCTTACGCAGTATTTT.

The CDR3 here is CASSVEVNTEAFF. CDR3 nucleotides: TGTGCCAGCAGTGTCGAGGTGAACACTGAAGCTTTCTTT. The rearrangement links TRBV6-4 to TRBJ1-1; no definite D call. The germline V gene encodes CDR1 MRHNA and CDR2 SNTAGT. V lost 4 bases to trimming and J lost 0 bases, with 6 bases between them. There are 13 residues in the CDR3.

J is TRBJ1-2 and V is TRBV10-3; the match to TRBD1 covers 7 bases. Germline CDR1 ENHRY, CDR2 SYGVKD. J was trimmed by 3 bases and V by 7 bases; bases with no gene match: 5. This CDR3 is built from 13 residues. Written as DNA, the CDR3 is TGTGCCATCACCTTCACAGGGGACTATGGCTACACCTTC. Amino acids: CAITFTGDYGYTF.

V usage is TRBV19 and J usage is TRBJ2-6, with D hard to call. This CDR3 contains 16 residues. Trimming removed 5 bases from V and 0 bases from J, with 11 bases in between. Germline V gives CDR1 LNHDA, CDR2 SQIVND (reference sequence). In DNA form, the CDR3 reads TGTGCCAGTAGTCGAGTCCTAAGCTCTGGGGCCAACGTCCTGACTTTC. Protein: CASSRVLSSGANVLTF.

The J gene is TRBJ1-5, the V gene TRBV4-1; D possibly corresponds to TRBD1 (5 bases). From germline, CDR1 is MGHRA and CDR2 YSYEKL. CDR3 length equals 14 residues. Trimming left V 4 bases short and J 5 bases short, with 12 bases between. CDR3 amino acids: CASSREGIDQPQHF. In DNA, the CDR3 is TGCGCCAGCAGCCGGGAGGGGATAGATCAGCCCCAGCATTTT.

The CDR3 spells CASSEYQANTEAFF. DNA for the CDR3: TGTGCCAGCAGTGAATATCAGGCGAACACTGAAGCTTTCTTT. The chain has TRBV25-1 and TRBJ1-1; D is undetermined. This CDR3 is built from 14 residues. Between the trimmed V and J ends, which lost 0 bases and 1 base, there was a span of 6 bases. Germline CDR1 MGHDK, CDR2 SYGVNS.

Here the CDR3 DNA reads TGTGCCAGCAGCTTAGAAGGGACACTCACTAACTATGGCTACACCTTC. Translation gives CASSLEGTLTNYGYTF. The chain recombines TRBV11-2 with TRBJ1-2, with a tentative D call TRBD1 (6 bases). The germline gives CDR1 SGHAT, CDR2 FQNNGV. The CDR3 consists of 16 residues. The V gene lost 0 bases and the J gene lost 0 bases, with 11 bases spanning the gap.

V is TRBV9 and J is TRBJ1-1, with 7 positions matching TRBD1. Germline V gives CDR1 SGDLS, CDR2 YYNGEE. The CDR3 is 16 amino acids. The junction had 7 bases not matched to a gene; V was cut back by 1 base and J by 1 base. CDR3 in DNA: TGTGCCAGCAGCGTACTACCCCAGGGGGAGAACACTGAAGCTTTCTTT. Protein sequence: CASSVLPQGENTEAFF.